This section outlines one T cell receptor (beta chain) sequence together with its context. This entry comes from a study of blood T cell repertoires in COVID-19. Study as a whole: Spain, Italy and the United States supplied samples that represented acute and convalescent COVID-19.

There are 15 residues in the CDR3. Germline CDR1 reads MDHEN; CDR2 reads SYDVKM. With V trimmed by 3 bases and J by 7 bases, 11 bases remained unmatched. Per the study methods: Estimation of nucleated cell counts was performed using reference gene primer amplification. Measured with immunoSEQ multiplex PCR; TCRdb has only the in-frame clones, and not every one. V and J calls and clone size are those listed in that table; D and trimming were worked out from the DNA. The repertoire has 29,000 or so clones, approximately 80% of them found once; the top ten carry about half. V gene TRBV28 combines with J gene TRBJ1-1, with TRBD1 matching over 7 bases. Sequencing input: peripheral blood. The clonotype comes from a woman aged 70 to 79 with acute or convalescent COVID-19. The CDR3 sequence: CASSFFPDNRGEAFF. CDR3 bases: TGTGCCAGCAGTTTTTTTCCCGATAACAGGGGTGAAGCTTTCTTT. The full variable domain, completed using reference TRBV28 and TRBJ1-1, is DVKVTQSSRYLVKRTGEKVFLECVQDMDHENMFWYRQDPGLGLRLIYFSYDVKMKEKGDIPEGYSVSREKKERFSLILESASTNQTSMYLCASSFFPDNRGEAFFGQGTRLTVV.